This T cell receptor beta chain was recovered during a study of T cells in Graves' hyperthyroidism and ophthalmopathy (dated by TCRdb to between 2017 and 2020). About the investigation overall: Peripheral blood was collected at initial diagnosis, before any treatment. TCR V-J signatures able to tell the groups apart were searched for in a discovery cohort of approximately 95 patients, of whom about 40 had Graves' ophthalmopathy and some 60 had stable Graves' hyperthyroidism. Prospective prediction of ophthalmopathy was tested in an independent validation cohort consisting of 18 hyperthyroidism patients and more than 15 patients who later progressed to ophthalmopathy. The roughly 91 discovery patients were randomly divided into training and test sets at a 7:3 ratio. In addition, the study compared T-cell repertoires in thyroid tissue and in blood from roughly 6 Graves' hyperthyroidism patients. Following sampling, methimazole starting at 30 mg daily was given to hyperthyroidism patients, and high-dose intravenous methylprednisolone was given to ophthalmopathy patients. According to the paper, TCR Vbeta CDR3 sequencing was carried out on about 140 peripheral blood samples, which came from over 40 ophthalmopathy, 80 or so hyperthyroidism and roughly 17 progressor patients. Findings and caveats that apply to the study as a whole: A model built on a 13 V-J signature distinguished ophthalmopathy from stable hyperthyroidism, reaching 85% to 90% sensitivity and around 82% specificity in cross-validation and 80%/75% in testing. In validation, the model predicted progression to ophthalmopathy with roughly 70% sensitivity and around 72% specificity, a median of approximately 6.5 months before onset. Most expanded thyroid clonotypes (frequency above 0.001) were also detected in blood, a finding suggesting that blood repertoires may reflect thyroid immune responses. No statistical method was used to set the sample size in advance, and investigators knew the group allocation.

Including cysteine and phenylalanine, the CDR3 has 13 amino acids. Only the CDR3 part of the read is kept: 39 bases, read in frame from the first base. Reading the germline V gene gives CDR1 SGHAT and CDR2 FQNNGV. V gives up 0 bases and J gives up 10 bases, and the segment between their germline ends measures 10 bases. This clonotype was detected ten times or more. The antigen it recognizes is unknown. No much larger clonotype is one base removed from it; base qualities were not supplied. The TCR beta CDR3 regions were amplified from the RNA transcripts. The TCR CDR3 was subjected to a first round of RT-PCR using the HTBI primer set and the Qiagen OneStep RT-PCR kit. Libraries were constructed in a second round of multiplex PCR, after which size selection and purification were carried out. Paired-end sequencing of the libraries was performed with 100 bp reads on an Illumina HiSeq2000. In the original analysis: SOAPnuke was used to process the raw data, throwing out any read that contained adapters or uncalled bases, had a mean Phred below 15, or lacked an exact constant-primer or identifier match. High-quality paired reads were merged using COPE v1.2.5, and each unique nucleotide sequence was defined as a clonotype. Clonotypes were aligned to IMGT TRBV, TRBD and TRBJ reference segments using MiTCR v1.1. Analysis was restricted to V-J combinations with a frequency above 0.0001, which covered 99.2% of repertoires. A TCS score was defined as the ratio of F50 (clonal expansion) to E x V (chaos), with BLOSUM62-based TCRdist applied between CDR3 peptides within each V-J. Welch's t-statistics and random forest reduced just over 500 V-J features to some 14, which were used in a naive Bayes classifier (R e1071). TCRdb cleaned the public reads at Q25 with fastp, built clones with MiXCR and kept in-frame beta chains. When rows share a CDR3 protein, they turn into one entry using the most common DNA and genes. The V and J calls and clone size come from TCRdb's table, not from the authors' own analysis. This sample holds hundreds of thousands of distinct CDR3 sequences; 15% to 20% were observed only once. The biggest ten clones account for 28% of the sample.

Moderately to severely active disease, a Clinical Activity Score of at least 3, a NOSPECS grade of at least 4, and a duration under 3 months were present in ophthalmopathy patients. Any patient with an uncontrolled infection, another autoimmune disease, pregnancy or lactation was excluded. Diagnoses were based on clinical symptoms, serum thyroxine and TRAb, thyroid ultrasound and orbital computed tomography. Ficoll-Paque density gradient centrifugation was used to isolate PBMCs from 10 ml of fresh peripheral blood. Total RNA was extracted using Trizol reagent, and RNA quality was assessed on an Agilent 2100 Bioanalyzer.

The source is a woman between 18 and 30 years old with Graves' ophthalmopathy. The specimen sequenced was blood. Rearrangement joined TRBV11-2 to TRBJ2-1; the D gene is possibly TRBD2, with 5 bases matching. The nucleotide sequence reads TGTGCCAGCAGCTTAGAGTCGGCTAGCGAGCAGTTCTTC. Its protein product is CASSLESASEQFF.